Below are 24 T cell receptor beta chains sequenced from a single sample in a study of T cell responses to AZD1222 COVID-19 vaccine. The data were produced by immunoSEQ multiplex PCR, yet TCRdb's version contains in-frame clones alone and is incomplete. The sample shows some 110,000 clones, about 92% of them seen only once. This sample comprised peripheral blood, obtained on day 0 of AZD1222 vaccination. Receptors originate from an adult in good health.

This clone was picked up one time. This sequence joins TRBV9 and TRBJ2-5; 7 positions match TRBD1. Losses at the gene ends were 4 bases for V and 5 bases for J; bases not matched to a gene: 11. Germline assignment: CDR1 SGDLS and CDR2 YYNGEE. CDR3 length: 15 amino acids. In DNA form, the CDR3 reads TGTGCCAGCAGCCCACCGACAGGGATACTGGAGACCCAGTACTTC. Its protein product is CASSPPTGILETQYF.

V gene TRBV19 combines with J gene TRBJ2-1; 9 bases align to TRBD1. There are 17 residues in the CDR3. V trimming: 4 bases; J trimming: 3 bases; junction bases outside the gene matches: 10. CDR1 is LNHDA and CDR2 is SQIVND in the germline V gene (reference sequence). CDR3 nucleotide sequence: TGTGCCAGTAGTACCCTTTTCGGGACAGGGCACTACAATGAGCAGTTCTTC. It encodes CASSTLFGTGHYNEQFF. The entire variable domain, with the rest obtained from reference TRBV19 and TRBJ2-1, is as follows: DGGITQSPKYLFRKEGQNVTLSCEQNLNHDAMYWYRQDPGQGLRLIYYSQIVNDFQKGDIAEGYSVSREKKESFPLTVTSAQKNPTAFYLCASSTLFGTGHYNEQFFGPGTRLTVL.

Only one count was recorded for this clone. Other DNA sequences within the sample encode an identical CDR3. The CDR3 region is CASSVVGSGANVLTF. CDR3 nucleotides: TGTGCCAGCAGCGTAGTTGGGTCTGGGGCCAACGTCCTGACTTTC. This chain links TRBV9 with TRBJ2-6; D remains unclear. Per germline, CDR1 SGDLS and CDR2 YYNGEE. The germline V and J ends were trimmed by 0 bases and 1 base, with 5 bases remaining between them. The CDR3 is 15 amino acids.

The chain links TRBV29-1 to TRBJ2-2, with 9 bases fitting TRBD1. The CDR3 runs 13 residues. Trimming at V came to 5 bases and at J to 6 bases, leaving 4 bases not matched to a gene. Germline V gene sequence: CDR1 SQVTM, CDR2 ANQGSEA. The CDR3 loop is CSVLQGAAGELFF. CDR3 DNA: TGCAGCGTTTTACAGGGGGCGGCCGGGGAGCTGTTTTTT.

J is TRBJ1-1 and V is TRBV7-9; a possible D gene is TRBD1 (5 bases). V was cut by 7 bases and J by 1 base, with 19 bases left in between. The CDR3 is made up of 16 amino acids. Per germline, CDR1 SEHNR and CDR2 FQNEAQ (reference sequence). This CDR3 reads CASNLDGGVENTEAFF. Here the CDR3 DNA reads TGTGCCAGCAACCTCGACGGAGGGGTGGAGAACACTGAAGCTTTCTTT.

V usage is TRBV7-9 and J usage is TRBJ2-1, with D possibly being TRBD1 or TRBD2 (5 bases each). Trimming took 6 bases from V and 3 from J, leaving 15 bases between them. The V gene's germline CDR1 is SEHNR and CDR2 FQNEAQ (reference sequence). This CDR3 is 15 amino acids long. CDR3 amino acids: CASSFPGRRYNEQFF. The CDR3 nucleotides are TGTGCCAGCAGTTTTCCGGGACGCCGCTACAATGAGCAGTTCTTC.

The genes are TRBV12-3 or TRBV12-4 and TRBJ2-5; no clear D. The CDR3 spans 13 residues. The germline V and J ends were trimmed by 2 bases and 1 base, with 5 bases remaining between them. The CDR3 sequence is CASSLWLQETQYF. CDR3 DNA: TGTGCCAGCAGTTTATGGCTCCAAGAGACCCAGTACTTC.

The DNA for the CDR3 is TGTGCCGCGGGACAGGGGGAAAGGGGGAATCAGCCCCAGCATTTT. Translating it yields CAAGQGERGNQPQHF. V and J are TRBV10-3 and TRBJ1-5; 11 positions match TRBD1. V shed 11 bases, J shed 4 bases, and the junction held 10 bases outside the gene matches. Germline V gene lookup returns CDR1 ENHRY and CDR2 SYGVKD. This CDR3 comprises 15 residues.

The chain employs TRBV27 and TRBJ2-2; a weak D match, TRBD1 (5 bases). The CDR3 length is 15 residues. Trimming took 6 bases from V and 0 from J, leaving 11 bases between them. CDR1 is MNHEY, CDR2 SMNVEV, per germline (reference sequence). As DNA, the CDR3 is TGTGCCAGCAGCCCCCAGGGTACGAACACCGGGGAGCTGTTTTTT. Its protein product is CASSPQGTNTGELFF.

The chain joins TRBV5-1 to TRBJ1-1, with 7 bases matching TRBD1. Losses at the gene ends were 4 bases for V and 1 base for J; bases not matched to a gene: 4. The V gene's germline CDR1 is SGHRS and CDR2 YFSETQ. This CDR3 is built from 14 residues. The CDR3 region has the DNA TGCGCCAGCAGCAGGGGGCAGGCGAACACTGAAGCTTTCTTT. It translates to CASSRGQANTEAFF.

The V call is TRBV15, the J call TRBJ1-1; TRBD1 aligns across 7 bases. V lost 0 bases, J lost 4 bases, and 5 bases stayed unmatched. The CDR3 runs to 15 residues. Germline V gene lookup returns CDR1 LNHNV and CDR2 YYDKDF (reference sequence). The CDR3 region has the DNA TGTGCCACCAGCAGAGATCAGGGGGAGGGCACTGAAGCTTTCTTT. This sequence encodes CATSRDQGEGTEAFF.

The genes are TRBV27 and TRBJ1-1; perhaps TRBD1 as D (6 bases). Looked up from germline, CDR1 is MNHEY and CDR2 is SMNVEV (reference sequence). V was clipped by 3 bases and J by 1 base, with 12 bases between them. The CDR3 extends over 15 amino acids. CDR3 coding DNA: TGTGCCAGCAGTTTTTCGGGGGCAAAGAACACTGAAGCTTTCTTT. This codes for CASSFSGAKNTEAFF.

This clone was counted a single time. The CDR3 DNA is TGCGCCAGCAGCTTCACTACGGACCCAGGAAACACCATATATTTT. It codes for CASSFTTDPGNTIYF. The gene calls are TRBV5-1 and TRBJ1-3; D not resolved. The germline gives CDR1 SGHRS, CDR2 YFSETQ. Trimming left V 2 bases short and J 4 bases short, with 13 bases between. CDR3 size: 15 residues.

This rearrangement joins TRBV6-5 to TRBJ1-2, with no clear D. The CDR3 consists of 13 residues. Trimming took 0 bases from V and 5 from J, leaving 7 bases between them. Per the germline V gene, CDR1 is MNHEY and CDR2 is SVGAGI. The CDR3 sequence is CASSYSSQYGYTF. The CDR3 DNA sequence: TGTGCCAGCAGTTACTCGAGCCAGTATGGCTACACCTTC.

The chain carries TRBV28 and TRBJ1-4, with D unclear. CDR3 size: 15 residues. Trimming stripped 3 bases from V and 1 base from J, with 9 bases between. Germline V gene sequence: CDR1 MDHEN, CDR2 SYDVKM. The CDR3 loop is CASSLEQVTNEKLFF. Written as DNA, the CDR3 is TGTGCCAGCAGTTTGGAGCAAGTAACTAATGAAAAACTGTTTTTT.

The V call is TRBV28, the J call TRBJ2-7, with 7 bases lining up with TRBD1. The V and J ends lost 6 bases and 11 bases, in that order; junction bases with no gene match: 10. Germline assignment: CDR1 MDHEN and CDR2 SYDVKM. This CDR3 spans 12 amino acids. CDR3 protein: CASSPTGIRKYF. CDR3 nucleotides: TGTGCCAGCAGCCCGACAGGGATCAGGAAGTACTTC.

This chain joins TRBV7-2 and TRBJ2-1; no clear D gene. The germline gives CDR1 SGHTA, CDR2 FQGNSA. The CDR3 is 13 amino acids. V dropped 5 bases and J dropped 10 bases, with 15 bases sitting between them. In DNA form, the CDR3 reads TGTGCCAGCAGCCTCCAGACTCCTCGAGAGCAGTTCTTC. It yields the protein CASSLQTPREQFF.

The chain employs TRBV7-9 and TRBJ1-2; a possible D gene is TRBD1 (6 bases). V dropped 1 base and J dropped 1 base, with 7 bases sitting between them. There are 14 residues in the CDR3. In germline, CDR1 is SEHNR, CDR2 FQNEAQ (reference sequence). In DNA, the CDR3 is TGTGCCAGCAGCTTAGGAGGGGGTAACTATGGCTACACCTTC. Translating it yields CASSLGGGNYGYTF.

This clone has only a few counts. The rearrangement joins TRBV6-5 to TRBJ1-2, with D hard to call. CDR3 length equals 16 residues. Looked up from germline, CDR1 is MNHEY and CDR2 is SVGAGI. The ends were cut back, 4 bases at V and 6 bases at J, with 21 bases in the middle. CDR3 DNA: TGTGCCAGCAGTTCCACCTTCCGGGCCAGTATCCATGGCTACACCTTC. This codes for CASSSTFRASIHGYTF.

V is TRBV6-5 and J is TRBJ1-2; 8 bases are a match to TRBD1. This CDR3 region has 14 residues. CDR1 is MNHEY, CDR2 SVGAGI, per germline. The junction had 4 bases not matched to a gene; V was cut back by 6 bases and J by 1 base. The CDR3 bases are TGTGCCAGCAGGCCTACAGGGGGTAACTATGGCTACACCTTC. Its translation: CASRPTGGNYGYTF.

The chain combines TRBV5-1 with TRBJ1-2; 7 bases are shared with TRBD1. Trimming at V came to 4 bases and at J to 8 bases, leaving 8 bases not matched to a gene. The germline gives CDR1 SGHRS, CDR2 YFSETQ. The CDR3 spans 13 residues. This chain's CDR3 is CASSAGTAGGYTF. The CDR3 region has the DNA TGCGCCAGCAGCGCCGGGACAGCTGGGGGCTACACCTTC.

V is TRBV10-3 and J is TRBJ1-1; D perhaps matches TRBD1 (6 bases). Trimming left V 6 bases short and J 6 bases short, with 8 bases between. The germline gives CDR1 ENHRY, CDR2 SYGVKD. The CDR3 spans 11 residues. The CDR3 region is CAISQGPEAFF. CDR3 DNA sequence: TGTGCCATCAGCCAGGGGCCTGAAGCTTTCTTT.

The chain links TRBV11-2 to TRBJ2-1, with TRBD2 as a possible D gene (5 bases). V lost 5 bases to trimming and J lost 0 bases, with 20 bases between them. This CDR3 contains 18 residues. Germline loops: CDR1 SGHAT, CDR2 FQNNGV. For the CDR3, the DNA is TGTGCCAGCAGCACTAGTCCCCTAGGCGGGTACTCCTACAATGAGCAGTTCTTC. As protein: CASSTSPLGGYSYNEQFF.

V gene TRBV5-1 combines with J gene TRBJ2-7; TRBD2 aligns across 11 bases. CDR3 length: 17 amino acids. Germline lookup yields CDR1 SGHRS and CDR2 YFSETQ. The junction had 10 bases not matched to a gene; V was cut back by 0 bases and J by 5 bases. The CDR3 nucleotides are TGCGCCAGCAGCTTGGAACTAGCGGGAGTAGGTAGCGACGAGCAGTACTTC. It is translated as CASSLELAGVGSDEQYF.